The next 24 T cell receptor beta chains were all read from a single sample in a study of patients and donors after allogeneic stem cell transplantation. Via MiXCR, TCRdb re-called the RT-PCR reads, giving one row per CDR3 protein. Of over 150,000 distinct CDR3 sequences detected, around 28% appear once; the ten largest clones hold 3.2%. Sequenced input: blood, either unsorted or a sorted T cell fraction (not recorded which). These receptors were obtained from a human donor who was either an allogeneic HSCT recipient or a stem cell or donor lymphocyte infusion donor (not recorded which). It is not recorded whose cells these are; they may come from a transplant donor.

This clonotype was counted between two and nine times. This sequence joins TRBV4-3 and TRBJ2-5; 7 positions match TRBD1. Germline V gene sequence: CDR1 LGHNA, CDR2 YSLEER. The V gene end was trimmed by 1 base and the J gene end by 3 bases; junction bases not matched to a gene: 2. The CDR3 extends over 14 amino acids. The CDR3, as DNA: TGCGCCAGCAGCCAAGGACAGGGTGAAGAGACCCAGTACTTC. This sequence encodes CASSQGQGEETQYF.

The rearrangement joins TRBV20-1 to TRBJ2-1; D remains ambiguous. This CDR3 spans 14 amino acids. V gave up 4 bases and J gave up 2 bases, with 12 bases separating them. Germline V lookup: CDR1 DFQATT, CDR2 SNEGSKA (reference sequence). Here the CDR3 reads CSAIKREAYNEQFF. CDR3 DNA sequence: TGCAGTGCTATTAAACGTGAGGCCTACAATGAGCAGTTCTTC.

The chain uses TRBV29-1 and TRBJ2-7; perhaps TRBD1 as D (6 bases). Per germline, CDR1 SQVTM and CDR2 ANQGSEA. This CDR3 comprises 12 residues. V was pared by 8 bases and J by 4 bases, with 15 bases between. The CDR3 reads CSTGTDRYEQYF. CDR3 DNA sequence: TGCAGCACCGGGACGGACAGATACGAGCAGTACTTC.

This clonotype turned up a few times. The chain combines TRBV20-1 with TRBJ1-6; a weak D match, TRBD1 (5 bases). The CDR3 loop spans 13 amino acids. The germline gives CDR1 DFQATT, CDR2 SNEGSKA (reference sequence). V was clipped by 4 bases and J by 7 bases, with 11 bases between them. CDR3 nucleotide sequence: TGCAGTGCTATAGTCCAGGGCAATTCACCCCTCCACTTT. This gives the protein CSAIVQGNSPLHF.

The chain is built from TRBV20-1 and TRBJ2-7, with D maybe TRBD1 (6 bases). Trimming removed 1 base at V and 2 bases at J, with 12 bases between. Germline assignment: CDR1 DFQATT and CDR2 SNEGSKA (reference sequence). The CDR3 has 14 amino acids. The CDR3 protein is CSARVGGTTYEQYF. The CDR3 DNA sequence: TGCAGTGCTAGAGTAGGGGGTACAACCTACGAGCAGTACTTC.

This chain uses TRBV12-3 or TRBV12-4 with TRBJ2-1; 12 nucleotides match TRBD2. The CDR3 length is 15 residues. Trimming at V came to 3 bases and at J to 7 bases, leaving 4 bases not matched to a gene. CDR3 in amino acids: CASSLTSGSGNEQFF. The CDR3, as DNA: TGTGCCAGCAGTTTGACTAGCGGGAGCGGTAATGAGCAGTTCTTC.

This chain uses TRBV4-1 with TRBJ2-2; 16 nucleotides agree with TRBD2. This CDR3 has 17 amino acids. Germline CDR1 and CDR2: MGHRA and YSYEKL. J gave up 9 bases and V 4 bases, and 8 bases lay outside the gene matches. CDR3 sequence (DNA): TGCGCCAGCAGCCTCGGGACTAGCGGGAGGGCAGACCGGGAGCTGTTTTTT. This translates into CASSLGTSGRADRELFF.

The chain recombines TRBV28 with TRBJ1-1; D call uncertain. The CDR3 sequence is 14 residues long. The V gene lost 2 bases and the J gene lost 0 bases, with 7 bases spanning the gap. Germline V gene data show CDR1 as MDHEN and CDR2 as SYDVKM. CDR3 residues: CASSLSWVNTEAFF. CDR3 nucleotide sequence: TGTGCCAGCAGTTTAAGTTGGGTGAACACTGAAGCTTTCTTT.

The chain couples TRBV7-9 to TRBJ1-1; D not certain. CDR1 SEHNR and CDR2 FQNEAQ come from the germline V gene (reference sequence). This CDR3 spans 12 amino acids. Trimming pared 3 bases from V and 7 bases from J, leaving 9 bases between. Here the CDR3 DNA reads TGTGCCAGCAGCTTGATGTACAGTGAAGCTTTCTTT. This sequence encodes CASSLMYSEAFF.

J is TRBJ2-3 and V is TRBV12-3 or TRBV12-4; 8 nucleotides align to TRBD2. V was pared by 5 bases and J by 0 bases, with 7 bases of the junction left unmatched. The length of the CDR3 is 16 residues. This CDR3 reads CASSPLAGTSTDTQYF. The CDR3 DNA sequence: TGTGCCAGCAGTCCCTTAGCGGGAACTAGCACAGATACGCAGTATTTT.

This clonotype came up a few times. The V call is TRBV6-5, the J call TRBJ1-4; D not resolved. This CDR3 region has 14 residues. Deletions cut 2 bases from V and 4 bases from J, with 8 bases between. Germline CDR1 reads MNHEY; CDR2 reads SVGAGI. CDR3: CASSYRADNEKLFF. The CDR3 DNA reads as TGTGCCAGCAGTTACAGGGCGGATAATGAAAAACTGTTTTTT.

The CDR3: CASSQGLLAGSAYEQYF. DNA of the CDR3: TGCGCCAGCAGCCAAGGGTTACTAGCGGGATCAGCCTACGAGCAGTACTTC. The chain couples TRBV4-3 to TRBJ2-7, with 10 bases fitting TRBD2. The CDR3 length is 17 residues. The germline CDR1 and CDR2 sequences are LGHNA and YSLEER. The ends lost 1 base at V and 2 bases at J; junction bases unmatched: 8.

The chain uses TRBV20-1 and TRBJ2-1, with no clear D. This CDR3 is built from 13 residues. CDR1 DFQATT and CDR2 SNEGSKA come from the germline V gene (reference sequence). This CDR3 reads CSQSHPYSSDEFF. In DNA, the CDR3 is TGCAGCCAGAGCCACCCGTATTCCTCAGATGAGTTCTTC.

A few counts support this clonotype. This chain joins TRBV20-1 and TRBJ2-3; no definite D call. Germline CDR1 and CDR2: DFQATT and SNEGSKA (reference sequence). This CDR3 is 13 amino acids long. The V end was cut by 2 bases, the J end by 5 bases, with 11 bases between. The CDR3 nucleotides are TGCAGTGCTAGACAACCCCTAGGAGATACGCAGTATTTT. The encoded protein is CSARQPLGDTQYF.

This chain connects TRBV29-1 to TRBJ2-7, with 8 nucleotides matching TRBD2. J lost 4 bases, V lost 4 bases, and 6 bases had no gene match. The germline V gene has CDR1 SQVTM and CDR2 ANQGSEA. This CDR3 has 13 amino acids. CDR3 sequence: CSVGPSGSYEQYF. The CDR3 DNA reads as TGCAGCGTTGGTCCGAGCGGGAGTTACGAGCAGTACTTC.

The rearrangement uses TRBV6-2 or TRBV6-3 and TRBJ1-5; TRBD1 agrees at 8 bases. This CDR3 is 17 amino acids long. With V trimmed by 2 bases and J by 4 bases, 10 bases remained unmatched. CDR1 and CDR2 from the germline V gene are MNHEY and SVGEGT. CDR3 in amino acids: CASSYPRDRGRNQPQHF. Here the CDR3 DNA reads TGTGCCAGCAGTTACCCTCGAGACAGGGGAAGGAATCAGCCCCAGCATTTT.

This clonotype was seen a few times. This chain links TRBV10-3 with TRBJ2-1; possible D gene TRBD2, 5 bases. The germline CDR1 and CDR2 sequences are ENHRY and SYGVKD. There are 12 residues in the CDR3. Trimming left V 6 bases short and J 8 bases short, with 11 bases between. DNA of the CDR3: TGTGCCATCAGGGGGAGTGGGGATGAGCAGTTCTTC. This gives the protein CAIRGSGDEQFF.

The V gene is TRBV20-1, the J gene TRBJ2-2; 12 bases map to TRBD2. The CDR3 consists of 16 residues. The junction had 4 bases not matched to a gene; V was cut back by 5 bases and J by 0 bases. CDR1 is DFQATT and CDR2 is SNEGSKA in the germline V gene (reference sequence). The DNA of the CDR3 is TGCAGTGCTGATGGACTAGCGGGGACGAACACCGGGGAGCTGTTTTTT. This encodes CSADGLAGTNTGELFF.

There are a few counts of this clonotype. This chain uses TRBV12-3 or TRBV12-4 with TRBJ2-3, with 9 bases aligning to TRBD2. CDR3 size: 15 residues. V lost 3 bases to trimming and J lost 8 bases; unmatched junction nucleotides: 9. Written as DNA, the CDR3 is TGTGCCAGCAGTTTCCTAGCGGGATACATCGGTACGCAGTATTTT. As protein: CASSFLAGYIGTQYF.

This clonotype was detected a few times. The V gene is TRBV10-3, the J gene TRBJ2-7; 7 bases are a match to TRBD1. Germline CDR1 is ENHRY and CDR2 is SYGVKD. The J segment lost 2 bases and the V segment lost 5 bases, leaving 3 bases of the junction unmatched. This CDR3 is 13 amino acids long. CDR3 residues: CAISLQGPYEQYF. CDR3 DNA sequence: TGTGCCATCAGTCTACAGGGGCCCTACGAGCAGTACTTC.

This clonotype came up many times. For the CDR3, the DNA is TGCAGCGTTACGGGACACTATGGCTACACCTTC. Amino acids: CSVTGHYGYTF. The chain has TRBV29-1 and TRBJ1-2; D may be TRBD1 (5 bases). Germline CDR1 reads SQVTM; CDR2 reads ANQGSEA. The CDR3 covers 11 residues. Trimming cost V 5 bases and J 3 bases, with 7 bases left between them.

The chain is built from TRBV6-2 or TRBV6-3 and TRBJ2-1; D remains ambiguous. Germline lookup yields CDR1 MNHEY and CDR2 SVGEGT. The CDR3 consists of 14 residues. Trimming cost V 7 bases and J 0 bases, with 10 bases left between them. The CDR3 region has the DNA TGTGCCAGCACCCCCGGTGGCTCCTACAATGAGCAGTTCTTC. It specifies CASTPGGSYNEQFF.

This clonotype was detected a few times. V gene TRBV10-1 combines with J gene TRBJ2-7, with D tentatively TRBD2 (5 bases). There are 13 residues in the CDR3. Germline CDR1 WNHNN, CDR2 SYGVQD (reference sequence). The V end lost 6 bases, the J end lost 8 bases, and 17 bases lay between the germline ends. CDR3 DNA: TGCGCCAGCAGGGCGGGTCCTACGAGCAAGCAGTACTTC. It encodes CASRAGPTSKQYF.

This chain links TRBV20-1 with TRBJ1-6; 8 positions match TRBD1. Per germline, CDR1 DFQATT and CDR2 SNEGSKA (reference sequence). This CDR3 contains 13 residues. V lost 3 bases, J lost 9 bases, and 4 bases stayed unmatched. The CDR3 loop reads CSASLDRVSPLHF. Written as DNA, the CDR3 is TGCAGTGCTAGTCTGGACAGGGTTTCACCCCTCCACTTT.